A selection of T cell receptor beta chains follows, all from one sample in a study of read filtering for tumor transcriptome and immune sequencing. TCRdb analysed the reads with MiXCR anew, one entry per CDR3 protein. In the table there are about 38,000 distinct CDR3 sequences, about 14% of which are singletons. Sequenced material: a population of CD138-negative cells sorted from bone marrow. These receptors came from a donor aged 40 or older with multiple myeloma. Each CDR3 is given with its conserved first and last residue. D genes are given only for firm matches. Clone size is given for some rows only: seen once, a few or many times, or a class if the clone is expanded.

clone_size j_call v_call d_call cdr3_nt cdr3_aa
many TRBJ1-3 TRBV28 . TGTGCCAGCAGTCAACAGAGGTCTGGAAACACCATATATTTT CASSQQRSGNTIYF
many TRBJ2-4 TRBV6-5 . TGTGCCAGCCGACCGCTCGGGGCCAAAAACATTCAGTACTTC CASRPLGAKNIQYF
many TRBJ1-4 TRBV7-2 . TGTGCCAGCAGCTTAGCGGGGCCGTATAATGAAAAACTGTTTTTT CASSLAGPYNEKLFF
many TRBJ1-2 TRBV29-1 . TGCAACGTTGATACGTTCTACACCTTC CNVDTFYTF
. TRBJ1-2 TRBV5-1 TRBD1 TGCGCCAGCAGCTCGGGACAGACCTTAAACTATGGCTACACCTTC CASSSGQTLNYGYTF
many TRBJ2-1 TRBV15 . TGTGCCACCAGCAGACGAGGGGTCGGAAATGAGCAGTTCTTC CATSRRGVGNEQFF
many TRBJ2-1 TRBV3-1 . TGTGCCAGCACCCACTCATACCGGCGGGTCCAGATGGGGGAGCAGTTCTTC CASTHSYRRVQMGEQFF
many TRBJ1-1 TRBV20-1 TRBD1 TGCAGTGCTAGTAGGGACAGGGTTACTGAAGCTTTCTTT CSASRDRVTEAFF
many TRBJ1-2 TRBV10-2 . TGCGCCAGCAGTGAGTGGGAGGGTCCCTATGGCTACACCTTC CASSEWEGPYGYTF
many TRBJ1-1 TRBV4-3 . TGCGCCAGCAGCCAAGCTCCGATCTTTAAACAAGCTTTCTTT CASSQAPIFKQAFF
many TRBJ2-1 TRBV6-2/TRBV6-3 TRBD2 TGTGCCAGCACCAAAGGCGGGGGGTCCTACAATGAGCAGTTCTTC CASTKGGGSYNEQFF
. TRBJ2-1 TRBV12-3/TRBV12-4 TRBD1 TGTGCCAGCACCCCCGGGACAGGGGGCGTTGAGCAGTTCTTC CASTPGTGGVEQFF
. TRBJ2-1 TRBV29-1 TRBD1 TGCAGCGTGGATAAGGGACAGAACAATGAGCAGTTCTTC CSVDKGQNNEQFF
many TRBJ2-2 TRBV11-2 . TGTGCCAGCAGCTTAGTTGGCGGGAACACCGGGGAGCTGTTTTTT CASSLVGGNTGELFF
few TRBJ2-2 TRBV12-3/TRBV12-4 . TGTGCCAGCAGCGACCAGGGTTTGGGCGGGGAGCTGTTTTTT CASSDQGLGGELFF
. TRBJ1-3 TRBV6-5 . TGTGCCAGCACCCCCCACGGGAGAAACACCATATATTTT CASTPHGRNTIYF
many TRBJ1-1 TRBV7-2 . TGTGCCAGCAGCGCAGGGCGCACTGAAGCTTTCTTT CASSAGRTEAFF
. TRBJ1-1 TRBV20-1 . TGCAGTGCTAAAAACCCCAGCCCAATGAACACTGAAGCTTTCTTT CSAKNPSPMNTEAFF
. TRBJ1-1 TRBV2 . TGTGCCAGCAGTGAGTCCGCCCGGCTCCTAGCCGCTTTCTTT CASSESARLLAAFF
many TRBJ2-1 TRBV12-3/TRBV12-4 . TGTGCCAGCAGTGCCCGGCTGGGGCAGTTCTTC CASSARLGQFF
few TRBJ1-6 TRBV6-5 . TGTGCCTGCAGTTACGAACCGGGTTATAGTTCACCCCTCCACTTT CACSYEPGYSSPLHF
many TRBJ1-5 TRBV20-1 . TGCAGTGCTAGAGGACAGGTCAGCAATCAGCCCCAGCATTTT CSARGQVSNQPQHF
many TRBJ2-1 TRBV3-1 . TGTGCCAGCAGCCAAATGATGACTATCAATGAGCAGTTCTTC CASSQMMTINEQFF
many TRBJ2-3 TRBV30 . TGTGCCTGGGCCTTGGGGGAAGCCACAGATACGCAGTATTTT CAWALGEATDTQYF
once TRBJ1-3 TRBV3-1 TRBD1 TGTGCCAGCAGCCATTATAAGGGACAGTCGGGAAACACCATATATTTT CASSHYKGQSGNTIYF
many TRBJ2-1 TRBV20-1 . TGCAGTGCCACCAACGGCTCGCGGGGAGTATCAGAGCAGTTCTTC CSATNGSRGVSEQFF
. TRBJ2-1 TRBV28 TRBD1 TGTGCCAGCAGTTTCGGGACAGAGGACTACAATGAGCAGTTCTTC CASSFGTEDYNEQFF
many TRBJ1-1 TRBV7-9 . TGTGCCAGCAGCTTTGGACAGACGAACACTGAAGCTTTCTTT CASSFGQTNTEAFF
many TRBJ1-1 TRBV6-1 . TGTGCCAGCAGTGAAGGGGCAGGGGTTACTGAAGCTTTCTTT CASSEGAGVTEAFF
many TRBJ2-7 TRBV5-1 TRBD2 TGCGCCAGCAGCTTGGACCCACAACGGGGGGTATGGCAGTACTTC CASSLDPQRGVWQYF
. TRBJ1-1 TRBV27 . TGTGCCAGCAGTTTAACGGGTCGAAGAGCTTTCTTT CASSLTGRRAFF
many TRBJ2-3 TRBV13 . TGTGCCAGCAGTGGAGGCCTCACAGATACGCAGTATTTT CASSGGLTDTQYF
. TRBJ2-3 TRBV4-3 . TGCGCCAGCTGCCAAGATGGGGGCCATGGCACAGATACGCAGTATTTT CASCQDGGHGTDTQYF
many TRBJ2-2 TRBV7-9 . TGTGCCAGCAGCTTAGAGGCCGGGGAGCTGTTTTTT CASSLEAGELFF
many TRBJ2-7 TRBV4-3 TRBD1 TGCGCCAGCAGACAAAAAGGGACAGCGCGTTCCTACGAGCAGTACTTC CASRQKGTARSYEQYF
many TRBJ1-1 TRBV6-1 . TGTGCCAGCAGCAACAGGGAAGGAAGCACTGAAGCTTTCTTT CASSNREGSTEAFF
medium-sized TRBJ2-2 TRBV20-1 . TGCAGTGCTAGAGGTGGAACTAGCCTTCCCGGGGAGCTGTTTTTT CSARGGTSLPGELFF
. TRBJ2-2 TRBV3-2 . TGTGCCAGCGGCCAAGAAACTGGGGAGCTGTTTTTT CASGQETGELFF
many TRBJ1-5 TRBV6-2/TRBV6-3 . TGTGCCAGCAGTCCCGTCGACGGATTACAGCCCCAGCATTTT CASSPVDGLQPQHF
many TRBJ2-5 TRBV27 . TGTGCCAGCAGTTTTATTCTGTACCAAGAGACCCAGTACTTC CASSFILYQETQYF
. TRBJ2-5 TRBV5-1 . TGCGCCAGCAGCTTGTCTGGTTCGGAGACCCAGTACTTC CASSLSGSETQYF
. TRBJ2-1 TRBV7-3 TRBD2 TGTGCCAGCAGCGCTAGCGGGAGGTACAATGAGCAGTTCTTC CASSASGRYNEQFF
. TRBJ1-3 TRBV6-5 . TGTGCCAGCAGTTTTCCAAGGGCAGGGGACACCATATATTTT CASSFPRAGDTIYF
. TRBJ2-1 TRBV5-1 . TGCGCCAGCAGCTTGGAACAGGTCGTAAGAGCACATGAGCAGTTCTTC CASSLEQVVRAHEQFF
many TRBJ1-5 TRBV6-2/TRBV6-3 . TGTGCCAGCAGTTACGAGCAGGGTGGGTTGGATCAGCCCCAGCATTTT CASSYEQGGLDQPQHF
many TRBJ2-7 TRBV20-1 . TGCAGTGCTAGGGGTCTAGAATACGAGCAGTACTTC CSARGLEYEQYF
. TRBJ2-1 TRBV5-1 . TGCGCCAGCAGCTTGGTACCAGGGGGGGGGGGTAGTGAGCAGTTCTTC CASSLVPGGGGSEQFF
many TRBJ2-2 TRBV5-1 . TGCGCCAGCAGAACCGGGCCCTCGAACACCGGGGAGCTGTTTTTT CASRTGPSNTGELFF
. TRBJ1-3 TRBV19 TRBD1 TGTGCCAGTAGTAGAACGGGACAGGATTCTGGAAACACCATATATTTT CASSRTGQDSGNTIYF
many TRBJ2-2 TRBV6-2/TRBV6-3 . TGTGCCAGCAGTCCCCAGGGGCGACAACCTCACGGGGAGCTGTTTTTT CASSPQGRQPHGELFF
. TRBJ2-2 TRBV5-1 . TGCGCCAGCAGCGGGGCCCTGGGCACCGGGGAGCTGTTTTTT CASSGALGTGELFF